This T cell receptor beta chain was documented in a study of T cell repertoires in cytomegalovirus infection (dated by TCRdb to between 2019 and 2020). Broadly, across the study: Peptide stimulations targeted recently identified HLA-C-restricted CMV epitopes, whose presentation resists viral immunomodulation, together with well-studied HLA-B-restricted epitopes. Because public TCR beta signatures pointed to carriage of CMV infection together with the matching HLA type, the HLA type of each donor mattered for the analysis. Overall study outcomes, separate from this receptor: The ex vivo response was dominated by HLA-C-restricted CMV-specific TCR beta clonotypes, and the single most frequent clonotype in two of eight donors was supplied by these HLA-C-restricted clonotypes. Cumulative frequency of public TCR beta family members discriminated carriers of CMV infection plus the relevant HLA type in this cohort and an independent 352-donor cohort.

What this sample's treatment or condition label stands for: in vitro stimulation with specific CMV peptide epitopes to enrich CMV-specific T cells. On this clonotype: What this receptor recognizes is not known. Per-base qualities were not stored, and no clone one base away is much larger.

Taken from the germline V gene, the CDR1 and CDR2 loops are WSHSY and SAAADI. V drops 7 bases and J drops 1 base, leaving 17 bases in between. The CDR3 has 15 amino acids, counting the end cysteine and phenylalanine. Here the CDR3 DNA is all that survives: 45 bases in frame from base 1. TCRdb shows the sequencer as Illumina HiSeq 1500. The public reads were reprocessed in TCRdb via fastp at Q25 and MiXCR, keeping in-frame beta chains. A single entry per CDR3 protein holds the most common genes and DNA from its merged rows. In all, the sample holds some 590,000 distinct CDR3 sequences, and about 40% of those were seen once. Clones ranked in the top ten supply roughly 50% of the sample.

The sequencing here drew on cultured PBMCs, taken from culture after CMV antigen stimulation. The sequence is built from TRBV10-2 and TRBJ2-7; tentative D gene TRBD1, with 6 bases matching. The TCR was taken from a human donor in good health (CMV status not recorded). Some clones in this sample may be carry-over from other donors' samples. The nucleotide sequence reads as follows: TGCGCCAGCAACCCCTCAGGGGTCGTATCCTACGAGCAGTACTTC. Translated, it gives CASNPSGVVSYEQYF.